A single sample gave rise to the 8 T cell receptor beta chains below, sequenced in a study of monozygotic twins with inflammatory bowel disease. TCRdb re-called the 5' RACE reads; every CDR3 protein appears as one record, without DNA. This sample's table reports some 300,000 distinct CDR3 sequences. Sequences were obtained from blood. The receptors originated from a human donor with ulcerative colitis or Crohn's disease, or a healthy co-twin of an affected twin (not recorded which).

CDR3: CASSSTTYNSPLHF. The chain is built from TRBV7-2 and TRBJ1-6. The CDR3 is 14 residues long. The germline V gene encodes CDR1 SGHTA and CDR2 FQGNSA.

V and J are TRBV4-3 and TRBJ1-5. The CDR3 has 17 amino acids. CDR1 is LGHNA, CDR2 YSLEER, per germline. Here the CDR3 reads CASSQDAHGYSNQPQHF.

The chain is built from TRBV20-1 and TRBJ1-2; the D call from TCRdb, TRBD1, cannot be confirmed without DNA. The CDR3 spans 16 residues. The germline gives CDR1 DFQATT, CDR2 SNEGSKA (reference sequence). CDR3 amino acids: CSARAGQGVEGYGYTF.

The rearrangement links TRBV20-1 to TRBJ2-7; TCRdb gives TRBD1 as the D gene, but with no DNA this cannot be confirmed. CDR3 length: 14 amino acids. Per the germline V gene, CDR1 is DFQATT and CDR2 is SNEGSKA (reference sequence). CDR3 protein: CSTKRGGSSYEQYF.

The CDR3 sequence is CASSSTGSNTEAFF. J is TRBJ1-1 and V is TRBV12-3 or TRBV12-4; TCRdb indicates TRBD1, and absent DNA this call remains unverified. This CDR3 is 14 amino acids long.

This chain connects TRBV7-9 to TRBJ2-7. CDR3 size: 12 residues. In germline, CDR1 is SEHNR, CDR2 FQNEAQ (reference sequence). The CDR3 loop is CASSPRTYEQYF. The entire variable domain, with the rest obtained from reference TRBV7-9 and TRBJ2-7, is as follows: DTGVSQNPRHKITKRGQNVTFRCDPISEHNRLYWYRQTLGQGPEFLTYFQNEAQLEKSRLLSDRFSAERPKGSFSTLEIQRTEQGDSAMYLCASSPRTYEQYFGPGTRLTVT.

The CDR3: CASSYSATNEKLFF. V is TRBV6-5 and J is TRBJ1-4. Germline V lookup: CDR1 MNHEY, CDR2 SVGAGI. This CDR3 comprises 14 residues.

The chain links TRBV29-1 to TRBJ2-7. This CDR3 is 12 amino acids long. Per germline, CDR1 SQVTM and CDR2 ANQGSEA. This CDR3 is CSVVWGVYEQYF.